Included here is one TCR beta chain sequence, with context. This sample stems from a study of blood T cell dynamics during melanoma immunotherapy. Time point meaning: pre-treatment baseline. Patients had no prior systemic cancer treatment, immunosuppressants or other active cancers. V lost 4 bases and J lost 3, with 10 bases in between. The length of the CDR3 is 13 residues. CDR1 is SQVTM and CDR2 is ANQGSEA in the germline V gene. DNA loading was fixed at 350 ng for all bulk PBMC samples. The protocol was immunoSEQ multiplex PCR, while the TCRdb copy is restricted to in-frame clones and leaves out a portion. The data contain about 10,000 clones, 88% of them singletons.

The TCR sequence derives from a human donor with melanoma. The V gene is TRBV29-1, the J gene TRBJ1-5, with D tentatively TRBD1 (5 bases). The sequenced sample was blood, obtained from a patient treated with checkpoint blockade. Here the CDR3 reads CSVAVGVNQPQHF. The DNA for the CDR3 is TGCAGCGTTGCTGTAGGGGTCAATCAGCCCCAGCATTTT.